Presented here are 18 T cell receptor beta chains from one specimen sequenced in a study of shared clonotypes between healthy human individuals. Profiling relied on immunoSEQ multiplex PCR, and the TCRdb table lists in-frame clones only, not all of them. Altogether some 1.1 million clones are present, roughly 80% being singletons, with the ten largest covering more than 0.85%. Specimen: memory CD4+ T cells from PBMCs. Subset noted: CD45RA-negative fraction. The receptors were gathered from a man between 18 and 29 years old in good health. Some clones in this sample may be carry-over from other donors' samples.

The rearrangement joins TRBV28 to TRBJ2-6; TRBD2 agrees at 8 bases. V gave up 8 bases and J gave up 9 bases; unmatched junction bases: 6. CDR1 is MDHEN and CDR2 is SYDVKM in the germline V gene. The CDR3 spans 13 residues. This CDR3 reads CASFAGGGNVLTF. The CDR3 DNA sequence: TGTGCCAGCTTCGCGGGGGGCGGCAACGTCCTGACTTTC.

CDR3 DNA: TGTGCCAGCAGCGCACAGGGCCCGAACACTGAAGCTTTCTTT. The encoded protein is CASSAQGPNTEAFF. V and J are TRBV7-3 and TRBJ1-1; D is possibly TRBD1 (6 bases). The CDR3 extends over 14 amino acids. Trimming took off 5 bases at V and 1 base at J, with 11 bases between the two ends. The V gene's germline CDR1 is SGHTA and CDR2 FQGTGA.

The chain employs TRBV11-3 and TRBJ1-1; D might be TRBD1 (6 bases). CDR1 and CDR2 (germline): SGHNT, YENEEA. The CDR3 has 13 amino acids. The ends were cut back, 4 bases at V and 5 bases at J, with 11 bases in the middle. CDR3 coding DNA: TGTGCCAGCAGCTACGGGACAAGTACTGAAGCTTTCTTT. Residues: CASSYGTSTEAFF.

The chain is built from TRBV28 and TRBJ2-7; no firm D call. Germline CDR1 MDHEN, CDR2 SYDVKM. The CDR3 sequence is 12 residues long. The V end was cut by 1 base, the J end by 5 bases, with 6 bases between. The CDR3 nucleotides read TGTGCCAGCAGTTTATTTGGCGACGAGCAGTACTTC. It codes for CASSLFGDEQYF.

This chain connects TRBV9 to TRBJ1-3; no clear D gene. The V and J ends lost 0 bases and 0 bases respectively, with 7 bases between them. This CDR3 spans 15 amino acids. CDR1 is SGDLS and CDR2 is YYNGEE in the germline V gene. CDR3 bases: TGTGCCAGCAGCGTAGACGCAAGCTCTGGAAACACCATATATTTT. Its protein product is CASSVDASSGNTIYF. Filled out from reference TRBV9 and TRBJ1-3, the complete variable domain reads DSGVTQTPKHLITATGQRVTLRCSPRSGDLSVYWYQQSLDQGLQFLIQYYNGEERAKGNILERFSAQQFPDLHSELNLSSLELGDSALYFCASSVDASSGNTIYFGEGSWLTVV.

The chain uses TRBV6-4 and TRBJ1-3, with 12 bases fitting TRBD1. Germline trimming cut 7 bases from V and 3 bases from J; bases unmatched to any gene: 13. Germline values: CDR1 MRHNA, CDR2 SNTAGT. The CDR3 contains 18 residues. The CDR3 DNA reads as TGTGCCAGCACCGGGACAGGGGGCGCGATCCACTTTGGAAACACCATATATTTT. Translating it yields CASTGTGGAIHFGNTIYF.

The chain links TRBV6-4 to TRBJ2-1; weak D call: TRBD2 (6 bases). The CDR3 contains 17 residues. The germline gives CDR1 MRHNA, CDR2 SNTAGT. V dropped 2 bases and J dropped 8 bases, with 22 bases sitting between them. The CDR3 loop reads CASSDRARLAIYDEQFF. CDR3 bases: TGTGCCAGCAGTGACAGGGCTCGGCTAGCGATTTACGATGAGCAGTTCTTC.

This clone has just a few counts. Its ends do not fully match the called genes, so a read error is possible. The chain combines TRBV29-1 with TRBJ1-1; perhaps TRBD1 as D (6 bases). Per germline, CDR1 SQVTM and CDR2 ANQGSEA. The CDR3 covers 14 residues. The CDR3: CSVEDGQLNTEAFF. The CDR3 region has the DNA TGCAGCGTAGAAGACGGACAGCTGAACACTGAAGCTTTCTTT.

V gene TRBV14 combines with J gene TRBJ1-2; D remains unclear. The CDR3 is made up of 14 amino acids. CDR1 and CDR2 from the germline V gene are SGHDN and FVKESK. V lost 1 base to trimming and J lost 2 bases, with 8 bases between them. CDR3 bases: TGTGCCAGCAGCCAAGTCGAAGGGAACTATGGCTACACCTTC. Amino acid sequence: CASSQVEGNYGYTF. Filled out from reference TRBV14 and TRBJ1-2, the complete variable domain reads EAGVTQFPSHSVIEKGQTVTLRCDPISGHDNLYWYRRVMGKEIKFLLHFVKESKQDESGMPNNRFLAERTGGTYSTLKVQPAELEDSGVYFCASSQVEGNYGYTFGSGTRLTVV.

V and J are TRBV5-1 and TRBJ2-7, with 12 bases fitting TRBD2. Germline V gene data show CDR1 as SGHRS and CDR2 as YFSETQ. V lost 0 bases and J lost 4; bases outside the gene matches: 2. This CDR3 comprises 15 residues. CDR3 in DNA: TGCGCCAGCAGCTTGGAAGGGACTAGCGGGTACGAGCAGTACTTC. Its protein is CASSLEGTSGYEQYF.

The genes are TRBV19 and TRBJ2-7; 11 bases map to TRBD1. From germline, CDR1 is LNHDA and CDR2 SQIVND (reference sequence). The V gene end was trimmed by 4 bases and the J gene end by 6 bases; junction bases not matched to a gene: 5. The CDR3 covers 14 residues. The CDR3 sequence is CASSKDRGPSEQYF. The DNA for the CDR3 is TGTGCCAGTAGTAAGGACAGGGGGCCAAGCGAGCAGTACTTC.

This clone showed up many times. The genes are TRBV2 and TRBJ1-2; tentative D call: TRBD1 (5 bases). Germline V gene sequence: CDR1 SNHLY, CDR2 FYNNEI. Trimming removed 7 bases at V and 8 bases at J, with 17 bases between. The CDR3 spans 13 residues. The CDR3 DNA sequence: TGTGCCAGCAACCGGGACGGGACGTGGGGCTACACCTTC. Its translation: CASNRDGTWGYTF.

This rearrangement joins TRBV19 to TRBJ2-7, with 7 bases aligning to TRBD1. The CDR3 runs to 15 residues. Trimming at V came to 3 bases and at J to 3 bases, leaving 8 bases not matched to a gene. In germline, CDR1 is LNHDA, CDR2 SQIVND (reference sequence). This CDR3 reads CASSITTGFFYEQYF. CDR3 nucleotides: TGTGCCAGTAGTATCACGACAGGGTTTTTCTACGAGCAGTACTTC.

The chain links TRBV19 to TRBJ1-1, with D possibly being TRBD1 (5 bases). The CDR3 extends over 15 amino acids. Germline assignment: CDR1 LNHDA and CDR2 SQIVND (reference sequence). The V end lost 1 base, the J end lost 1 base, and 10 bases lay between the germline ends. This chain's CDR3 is CASSIGPGRNTEAFF. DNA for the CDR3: TGTGCCAGTAGTATAGGTCCAGGGAGGAACACTGAAGCTTTCTTT.

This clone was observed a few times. CDR3 sequence: CASSFPDRAYEAFF. The CDR3 coding sequence is TGTGCCAGCAGCTTTCCTGACAGGGCATACGAAGCTTTCTTT. This chain links TRBV11-2 with TRBJ1-1, with TRBD1 identical over 7 bases. The CDR3 consists of 14 residues. With V trimmed by 3 bases and J by 8 bases, 9 bases remained unmatched. Germline CDR1 reads SGHAT; CDR2 reads FQNNGV.

The CDR3 here is CASSPGVTGELFF. DNA for the CDR3: TGTGCCAGCAGTCCCGGGGTCACCGGGGAGCTGTTTTTT. The chain links TRBV28 to TRBJ2-2; TRBD2 might be the D (5 bases). Trimming pared 5 bases from V and 4 bases from J, leaving 8 bases between. The CDR3 runs 13 residues. CDR1 MDHEN and CDR2 SYDVKM come from the germline V gene.

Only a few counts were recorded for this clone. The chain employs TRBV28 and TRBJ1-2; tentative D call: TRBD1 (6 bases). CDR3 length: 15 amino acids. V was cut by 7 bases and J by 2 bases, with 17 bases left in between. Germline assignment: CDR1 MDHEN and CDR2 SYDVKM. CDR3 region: CASTPRGGPNYGYTF. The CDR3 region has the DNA TGTGCCAGCACCCCTCGCGGGGGGCCGAACTATGGCTACACCTTC.

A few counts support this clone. The CDR3 nucleotides are TGTGCCAGCAGTGAATTAGCCGGGAGTGCGGGAACAGATACGCAGTATTTT. Translating gives CASSELAGSAGTDTQYF. The chain links TRBV6-1 to TRBJ2-3, with TRBD2 as a possible D gene (6 bases). The V and J ends lost 2 bases and 3 bases respectively, with 18 bases between them. Germline values: CDR1 MNHNS, CDR2 SASEGT. The CDR3 has 17 amino acids.